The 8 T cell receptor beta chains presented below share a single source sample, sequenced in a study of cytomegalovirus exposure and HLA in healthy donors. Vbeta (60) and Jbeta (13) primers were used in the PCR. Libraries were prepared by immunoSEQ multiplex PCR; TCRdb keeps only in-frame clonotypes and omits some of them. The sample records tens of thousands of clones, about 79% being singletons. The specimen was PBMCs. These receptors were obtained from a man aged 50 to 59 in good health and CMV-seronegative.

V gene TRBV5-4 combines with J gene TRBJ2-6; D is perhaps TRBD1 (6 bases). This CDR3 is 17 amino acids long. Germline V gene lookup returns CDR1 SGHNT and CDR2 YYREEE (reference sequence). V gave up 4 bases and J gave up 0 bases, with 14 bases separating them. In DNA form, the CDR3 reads TGTGCCAGCAGCCGCCGAGACAGGTCCTCTGGGGCCAACGTCCTGACTTTC. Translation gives CASSRRDRSSGANVLTF.

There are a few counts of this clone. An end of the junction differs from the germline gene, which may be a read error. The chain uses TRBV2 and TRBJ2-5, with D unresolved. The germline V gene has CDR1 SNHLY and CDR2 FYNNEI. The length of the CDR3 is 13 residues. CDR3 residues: CASSESVQEAQYF. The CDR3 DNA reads TGTGCCAGCAGTGAGTCGGTTCAAGAGGCCCAGTACTTC.

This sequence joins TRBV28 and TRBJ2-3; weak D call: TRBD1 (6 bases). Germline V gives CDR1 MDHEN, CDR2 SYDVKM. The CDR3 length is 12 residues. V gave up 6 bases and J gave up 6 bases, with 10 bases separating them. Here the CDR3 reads CASSIQGDTQYF. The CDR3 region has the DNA TGTGCCAGCAGCATACAGGGTGATACGCAGTATTTT.

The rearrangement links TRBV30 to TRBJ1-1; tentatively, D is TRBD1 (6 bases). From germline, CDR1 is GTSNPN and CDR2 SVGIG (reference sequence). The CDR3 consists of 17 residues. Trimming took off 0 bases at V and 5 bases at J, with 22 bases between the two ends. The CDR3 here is CAWSVIRQVGGHTEAFF. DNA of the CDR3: TGTGCCTGGAGTGTAATCCGACAGGTTGGGGGTCATACTGAAGCTTTCTTT.

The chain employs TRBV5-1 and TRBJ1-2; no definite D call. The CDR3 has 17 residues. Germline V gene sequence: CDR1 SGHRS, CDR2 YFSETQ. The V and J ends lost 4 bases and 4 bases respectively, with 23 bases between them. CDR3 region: CASSPEEGRGFRYGYTF. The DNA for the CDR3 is TGCGCCAGCAGCCCGGAGGAGGGTCGTGGATTTCGCTATGGCTACACCTTC.

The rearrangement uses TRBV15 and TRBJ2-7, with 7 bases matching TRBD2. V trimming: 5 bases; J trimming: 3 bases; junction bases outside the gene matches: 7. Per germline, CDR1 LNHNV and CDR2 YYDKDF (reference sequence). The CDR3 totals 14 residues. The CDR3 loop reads CATSGGGSFYEQYF. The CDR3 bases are TGTGCCACCAGCGGGGGAGGGAGTTTCTACGAGCAGTACTTC.

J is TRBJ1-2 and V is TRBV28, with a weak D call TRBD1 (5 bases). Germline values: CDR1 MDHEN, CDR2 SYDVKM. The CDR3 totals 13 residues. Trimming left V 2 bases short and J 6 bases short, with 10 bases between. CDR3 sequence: CASSLAPRDGYTF. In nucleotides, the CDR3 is TGTGCCAGCAGTTTAGCCCCCAGGGATGGCTACACCTTC.

CDR3 in DNA: TGTGCCAGCAGCTTAGGGACAGGGCATTACACTGAAGCTTTCTTT. It codes for CASSLGTGHYTEAFF. The chain is built from TRBV7-2 and TRBJ1-1; TRBD1 agrees at 8 bases. Trimming cost V 1 base and J 3 bases; bases outside gene matches: 4. CDR3 length: 15 amino acids. Germline lookup yields CDR1 SGHTA and CDR2 FQGNSA.